Following are 20 T cell receptor beta chains from one sample sequenced in a study of a mutant IDH1 vaccine in newly diagnosed glioma. Described time point: week 5, during vaccination. Mutant IDH1 20-mer peptide, at 300 ug, made up each vaccine dose, with topical imiquimod. These TCRs are of unknown antigen specificity. TCRdb's table, derived via immunoSEQ multiplex PCR, lists solely in-frame clones and lacks some. The sample lists approximately 37,000 clones, about 56% occurring once. The input for sequencing was PBMCs, taken from a glioma patient whose treatment included an IDH1 peptide vaccine. Source of these receptors: a woman between 18 and 30 years old with glioma.

The chain combines TRBV7-2 with TRBJ2-7, with unresolved D. V was trimmed by 0 bases and J by 0 bases, leaving 9 bases between them. The CDR3 is 15 residues long. The germline V gene encodes CDR1 SGHTA and CDR2 FQGNSA. For the CDR3, the DNA is TGTGCCAGCAGCTTAGCCGGGTCTTACTCCTACGAGCAGTACTTC. Protein: CASSLAGSYSYEQYF.

This clone has a handful of counts. The rearrangement links TRBV5-8 to TRBJ1-6; D possibly corresponds to TRBD1 (5 bases). V was shortened by 9 bases and J by 10 bases, with 20 bases between the two germline ends. CDR1 is SGHTS, CDR2 YDEGEE, per germline. The CDR3 is 14 amino acids. The CDR3 region is CATTWGGTGSPLHF. The CDR3 bases are TGTGCCACCACGTGGGGCGGCACGGGATCACCCCTCCACTTT.

V gene TRBV27 combines with J gene TRBJ1-4, with unresolved D. The V end lost 6 bases, the J end lost 6 bases, and 8 bases lay between the germline ends. The CDR3 length is 12 residues. Per germline, CDR1 MNHEY and CDR2 SMNVEV (reference sequence). The CDR3 region has the DNA TGTGCCAGCAGGGAAAGGGATGAAAAACTGTTTTTT. This translates into CASRERDEKLFF.

V is TRBV10-3 and J is TRBJ2-1; 8 nucleotides agree with TRBD2. Trimming at V came to 5 bases and at J to 3 bases, leaving 6 bases not matched to a gene. CDR3 length: 15 residues. Germline V gene data show CDR1 as ENHRY and CDR2 as SYGVKD. CDR3 in DNA: TGTGCCATCAGTAATCCTAGCGGGTTCTACAATGAGCAGTTCTTC. Residues: CAISNPSGFYNEQFF.

The J gene is TRBJ1-5, the V gene TRBV7-2; the D gene is possibly TRBD1 (6 bases). The V end was cut by 1 base, the J end by 4 bases, with 11 bases between. The CDR3 sequence is 15 residues long. CDR1 SGHTA and CDR2 FQGNSA come from the germline V gene. The CDR3 DNA reads as TGTGCCAGCAGCTTAGGGACAGCGACTAATCAGCCCCAGCATTTT. It specifies CASSLGTATNQPQHF.

The J gene is TRBJ1-2, the V gene TRBV4-2; tentatively, D is TRBD1 (6 bases). Trimming took 4 bases from V and 9 from J, leaving 24 bases between them. Germline V gives CDR1 LGHNA, CDR2 YNFKEQ. This CDR3 is 16 amino acids long. CDR3 loop: CASSPIGAVGAISYTF. The CDR3 coding sequence is TGTGCCAGCAGCCCGATTGGGGCAGTGGGGGCGATAAGCTACACCTTC.

This clone occurred a few times. J is TRBJ2-7 and V is TRBV15, with a possible D match to TRBD2 (5 bases). The germline CDR1 and CDR2 sequences are LNHNV and YYDKDF (reference sequence). Trimming cost V 0 bases and J 7 bases, with 13 bases left between them. The CDR3 consists of 14 residues. The CDR3, as DNA: TGTGCCACCAGCAGAGATGGAAGTAGGGAGGAGCAGTACTTC. Translating gives CATSRDGSREEQYF.

The rearrangement uses TRBV10-3 and TRBJ1-2, with 7 bases that match TRBD1. The germline V gene encodes CDR1 ENHRY and CDR2 SYGVKD. This CDR3 has 14 residues. Trimming took 4 bases from V and 7 from J; bases not matched to a gene: 9. CDR3 bases: TGTGCCATCAGTGCAGGGGGACCATACGGTGGCTACACCTTC. It codes for CAISAGGPYGGYTF.

This clone was seen a few times. This chain uses TRBV18 with TRBJ2-1, with unresolved D. Germline loops: CDR1 KGHSH, CDR2 LQKENI. The CDR3 consists of 15 residues. V lost 5 bases to trimming and J lost 1 base, with 12 bases between them. The CDR3 is CASSNLRLSYNEQFF. The DNA of the CDR3 is TGTGCCAGCTCAAACCTCAGGTTGTCCTACAATGAGCAGTTCTTC. Full variable domain (rest looked up from reference TRBV18 and TRBJ2-1): NAGVMQNPRHLVRRRGQEARLRCSPMKGHSHVYWYRQLPEEGLKFMVYLQKENIIDESGMPKERFSAEFPKEGPSILRIQQVVRGDSAAYFCASSNLRLSYNEQFFGPGTRLTVL.

The CDR3, as DNA: TGTGCCAGCAGCGTAGGGGGACAAGATACGCAGTATTTT. Translated: CASSVGGQDTQYF. The gene calls are TRBV9 and TRBJ2-3; TRBD1 might be the D (6 bases). V gave up 0 bases and J gave up 5 bases, with 7 bases separating them. This CDR3 has 13 residues. Germline V CDR1 and CDR2: SGDLS, YYNGEE.

The rearrangement links TRBV2 to TRBJ1-4; TRBD1 might be the D (5 bases). The CDR3 loop spans 14 amino acids. CDR1 is SNHLY and CDR2 is FYNNEI in the germline V gene. V lost 6 bases and J 15 bases, leaving 23 bases between the germline ends. CDR3 DNA: TGTGCCAGCAGGGGGACCGGCGATTCGAGTGTTGTGTTTTTT. This sequence encodes CASRGTGDSSVVFF.

V and J are TRBV5-1 and TRBJ1-1, with D unclear. This CDR3 spans 13 amino acids. The V gene lost 0 bases and the J gene lost 2 bases, with 5 bases spanning the gap. Germline assignment: CDR1 SGHRS and CDR2 YFSETQ. As DNA, the CDR3 is TGCGCCAGCAGCTTGGAAAGTAACACTGAAGCTTTCTTT. Its protein product is CASSLESNTEAFF.

The chain has TRBV7-9 and TRBJ2-3; 11 bases match TRBD1. The J segment lost 6 bases and the V segment lost 5 bases, leaving 4 bases of the junction unmatched. Germline assignment: CDR1 SEHNR and CDR2 FQNEAQ (reference sequence). CDR3 length equals 14 residues. CDR3 sequence reads: CASSARDRGDTQYF. The CDR3 coding sequence is TGTGCCAGCAGCGCTCGGGACAGGGGGGATACGCAGTATTTT.

J is TRBJ1-5 and V is TRBV19; no clear D. V lost 3 bases and J lost 0, with 15 bases in between. This CDR3 contains 17 residues. CDR1 is LNHDA, CDR2 SQIVND, per germline (reference sequence). The CDR3 nucleotides are TGTGCCAGTAGTATGAGAGGGTCGGTTGGTAGCAATCAGCCCCAGCATTTT. It translates to CASSMRGSVGSNQPQHF.

The rearrangement uses TRBV2 and TRBJ2-3, with TRBD2 matching over 8 bases. V lost 7 bases to trimming and J lost 3 bases; unmatched junction nucleotides: 9. The V gene's germline CDR1 is SNHLY and CDR2 FYNNEI. CDR3 size: 15 residues. The CDR3 loop reads CASTGELAVTDTQYF. The CDR3 region has the DNA TGTGCCAGCACAGGGGAACTAGCGGTTACAGATACGCAGTATTTT.

The rearrangement joins TRBV11-2 to TRBJ2-7; D perhaps matches TRBD1 (5 bases). The CDR3 totals 15 residues. The V gene's germline CDR1 is SGHAT and CDR2 FQNNGV. Between the trimmed V and J ends, which lost 4 bases and 1 base, there was a span of 14 bases. DNA of the CDR3: TGTGCCAGCAGCTCCCTTAAGGGGCCTTCCTACGAGCAGTACTTC. It translates to CASSSLKGPSYEQYF.

This clone occurred a few times. The rearrangement joins TRBV28 to TRBJ2-6; D unclear. Deletions cut 7 bases from V and 0 bases from J, with 10 bases between. Germline CDR1 is MDHEN and CDR2 is SYDVKM. This CDR3 has 15 amino acids. In DNA, the CDR3 is TGTGCCAGCAAGGGCGCCTTCTCTGGGGCCAACGTCCTGACTTTC. Translating it yields CASKGAFSGANVLTF.

V usage is TRBV19 and J usage is TRBJ1-3; D gene ambiguous. Germline V lookup: CDR1 LNHDA, CDR2 SQIVND (reference sequence). This CDR3 comprises 13 residues. Deletions cut 7 bases from V and 1 base from J, with 8 bases between. The chain's CDR3 is CASTGVSGNTIYF. Written as DNA, the CDR3 is TGTGCCAGTACCGGAGTTTCTGGAAACACCATATATTTT.

The rearrangement uses TRBV5-1 and TRBJ2-5; D gene unclear. Trimming cost V 2 bases and J 4 bases, with 15 bases left between them. There are 15 residues in the CDR3. Germline assignment: CDR1 SGHRS and CDR2 YFSETQ. The CDR3 bases are TGCGCCAGCAGCTTTAACACTCCGGGCTCAGAGACCCAGTACTTC. It specifies CASSFNTPGSETQYF.

V is TRBV9 and J is TRBJ1-6, with 8 positions matching TRBD1. The trim removed 4 bases at V and 6 bases at J, leaving 12 bases unmatched. CDR3 length: 17 residues. Germline V gene lookup returns CDR1 SGDLS and CDR2 YYNGEE. The CDR3 nucleotides read TGTGCCAGCAGCCCTGGGGGGAGGGACAGGAGTAATTCACCCCTCCACTTT. Its protein product is CASSPGGRDRSNSPLHF.